One TCR beta chain is described in this entry. The entry originates in a study of cytomegalovirus exposure and HLA in healthy donors. PCR involved 60 Vbeta and 13 Jbeta primers. Measured with immunoSEQ multiplex PCR; TCRdb has only the in-frame clones, and not every one. Here the sample spans 150,000 to 200,000 clones, approximately 84% being singletons. V lost 3 bases, J lost 0 bases, and 11 bases lay in between. Germline CDR1 is SGHAT and CDR2 is FQNNGV. This CDR3 comprises 15 residues. This receptor was identified in a boy between 5 and 17 years old in good health and CMV-seronegative. This chain joins TRBV11-2 and TRBJ2-5; possibly TRBD2 for D (6 bases). Specimen: PBMCs. In DNA form, the CDR3 reads TGTGCCAGCAGCTTGGCGGGGCGATACCAAGAGACCCAGTACTTC. Translation gives CASSLAGRYQETQYF.